This T cell receptor beta chain was obtained from a study of post-analysis software for immune sequencing data. The CDR3 consists of 17 residues. Deletions cut 4 bases from V and 3 bases from J, with 21 bases between. cDNA libraries of TCR beta carried unique molecular identifiers. From approximately 1 to 10 million T cells, a few hundred thousand cDNA molecules were obtained. TCRdb reanalysed the PCR reads using MiXCR and keeps one entry per CDR3 protein. The table shows 750,000 to 900,000 distinct CDR3 sequences, with 35% to 55% occurring only once. Whole-study results and caveats: Controls had significantly higher normalized Chao1 diversity than multiple sclerosis patients. Compared with controls, patients had more of roughly five TRBV segments, including TRBV5-6, TRBV5-1 and TRBV20-1. Same-batch samples co-clustered strongly by F measure.

In regard to this clonotype: The target antigen is unknown.

The rearrangement links TRBV12-3 or TRBV12-4 to TRBJ1-1; no clear D gene. This clonotype originated in a girl aged 5-17 years with multiple sclerosis. Input material: blood. The chain's CDR3 is CASSSSGRWVRDTEAFF. CDR3 nucleotide sequence: TGTGCCAGCAGTTCCTCGGGCAGGTGGGTGAGGGACACTGAAGCTTTCTTT.